This T cell receptor beta chain was observed in a study of T cells after yellow fever vaccination. This CDR3 has 15 amino acids. Trimming at V came to 11 bases and at J to 1 base, leaving 8 bases not matched to a gene. Per the germline V gene, CDR1 is ENHRY and CDR2 is SYGVKD. TCRdb re-analysed the 5' RACE reads in MiXCR, keeping a single row per CDR3 protein. The table records some 300,000 distinct CDR3 sequences, under 9% of them present only once. This clonotype has just a few counts. The V call is TRBV10-3, the J call TRBJ2-3, with 11 bases aligning to TRBD2. The sample here was CD4+ T cells sorted from PBMCs, taken 5 days after the yellow fever booster vaccination. This sequence originates from a man younger than 30 who received the YFV17D yellow fever vaccine. CDR3 in amino acids: CALRISGGGTDTQYF. In DNA form, the CDR3 reads TGTGCCCTCCGAATTAGCGGGGGGGGCACAGATACGCAGTATTTT.